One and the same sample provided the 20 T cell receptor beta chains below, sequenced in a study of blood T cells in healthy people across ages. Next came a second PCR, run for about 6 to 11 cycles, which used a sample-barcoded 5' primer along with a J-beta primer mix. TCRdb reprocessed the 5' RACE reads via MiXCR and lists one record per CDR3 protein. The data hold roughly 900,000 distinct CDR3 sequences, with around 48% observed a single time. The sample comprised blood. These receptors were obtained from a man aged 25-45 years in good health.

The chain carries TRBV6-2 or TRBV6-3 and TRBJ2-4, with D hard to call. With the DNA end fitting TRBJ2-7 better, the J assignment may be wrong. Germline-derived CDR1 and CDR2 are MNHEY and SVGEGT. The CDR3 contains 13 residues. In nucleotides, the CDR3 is TGTGCCAGCAGTTATATCAACAGCCACGAGCAGTACTTC. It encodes CASSYINSHEQYF.

This chain's CDR3 is CATSPSGASTDTQYF. The CDR3 DNA follows: TGTGCCACCAGCCCGAGCGGGGCAAGCACAGATACGCAGTATTTT. The chain combines TRBV15 with TRBJ2-3; 7 nucleotides align to TRBD2. Germline CDR1 LNHNV, CDR2 YYDKDF (reference sequence). After removal of 5 bases from V and 0 bases from J, the junction contained 5 bases not matched to a gene. The CDR3 spans 15 residues.

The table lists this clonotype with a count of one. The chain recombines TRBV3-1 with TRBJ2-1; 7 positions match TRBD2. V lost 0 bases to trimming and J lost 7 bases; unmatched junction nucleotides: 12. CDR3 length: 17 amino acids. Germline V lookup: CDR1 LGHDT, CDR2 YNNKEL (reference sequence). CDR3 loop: CASSQDLGRGKGNEQFF. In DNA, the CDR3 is TGTGCCAGCAGCCAAGATCTAGGGCGGGGGAAGGGGAATGAGCAGTTCTTC.

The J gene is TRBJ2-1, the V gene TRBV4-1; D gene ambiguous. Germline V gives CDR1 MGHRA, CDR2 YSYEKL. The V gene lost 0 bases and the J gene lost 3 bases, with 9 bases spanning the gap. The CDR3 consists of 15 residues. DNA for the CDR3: TGCGCCAGCAGCCAAGACAGAGCCCTCTACAATGAGCAGTTCTTC. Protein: CASSQDRALYNEQFF.

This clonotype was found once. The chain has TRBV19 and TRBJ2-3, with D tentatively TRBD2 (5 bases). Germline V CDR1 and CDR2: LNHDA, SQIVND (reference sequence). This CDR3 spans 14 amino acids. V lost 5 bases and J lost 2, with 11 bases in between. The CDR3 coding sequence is TGTGCCAGTAGTTTGTTCGGGGTCACAGATACGCAGTATTTT. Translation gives CASSLFGVTDTQYF.

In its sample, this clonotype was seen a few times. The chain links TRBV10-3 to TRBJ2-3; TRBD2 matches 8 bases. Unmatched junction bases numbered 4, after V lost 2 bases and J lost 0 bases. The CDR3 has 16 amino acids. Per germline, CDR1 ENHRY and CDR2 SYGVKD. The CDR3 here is CAISESAGGSTDTQYF. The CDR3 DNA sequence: TGTGCCATCAGTGAGAGCGCGGGGGGTAGCACAGATACGCAGTATTTT.

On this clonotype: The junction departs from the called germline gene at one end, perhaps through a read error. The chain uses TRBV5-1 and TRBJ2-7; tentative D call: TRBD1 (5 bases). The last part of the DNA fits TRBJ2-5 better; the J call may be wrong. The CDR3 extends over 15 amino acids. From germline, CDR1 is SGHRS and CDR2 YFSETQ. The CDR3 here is CASSFERQYQGTQYF. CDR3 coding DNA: TGCGCCAGCAGCTTTGAGCGACAGTACCAAGGGACCCAGTACTTC.

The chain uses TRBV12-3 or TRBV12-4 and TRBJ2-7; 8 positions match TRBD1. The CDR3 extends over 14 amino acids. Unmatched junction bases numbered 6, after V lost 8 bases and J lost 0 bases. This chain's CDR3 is CASQGAQGSYEQYF. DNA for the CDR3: TGTGCCAGCCAGGGGGCGCAGGGCTCCTACGAGCAGTACTTC.

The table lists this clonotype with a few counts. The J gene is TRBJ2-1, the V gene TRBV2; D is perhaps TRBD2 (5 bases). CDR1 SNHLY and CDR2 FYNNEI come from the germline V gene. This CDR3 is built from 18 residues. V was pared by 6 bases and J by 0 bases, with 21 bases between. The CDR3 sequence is CASSEPPSWAGSYNEQFF. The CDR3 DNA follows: TGTGCCAGCAGCGAACCGCCTAGCTGGGCCGGCTCCTACAATGAGCAGTTCTTC.

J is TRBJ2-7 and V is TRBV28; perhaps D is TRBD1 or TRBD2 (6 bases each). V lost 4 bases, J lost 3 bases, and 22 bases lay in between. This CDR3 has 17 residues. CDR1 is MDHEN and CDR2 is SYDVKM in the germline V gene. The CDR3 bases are TGTGCCAGCAGTTCCCACATTAGGGGGGACATCCTCTACGAGCAGTACTTC. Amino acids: CASSSHIRGDILYEQYF.

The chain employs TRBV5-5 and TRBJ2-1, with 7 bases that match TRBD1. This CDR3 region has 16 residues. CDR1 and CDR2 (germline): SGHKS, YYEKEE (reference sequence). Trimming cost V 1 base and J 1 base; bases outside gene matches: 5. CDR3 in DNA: TGTGCCAGCAGCTTGTCCGGGGACAGATCCTACAATGAGCAGTTCTTC. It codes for CASSLSGDRSYNEQFF.

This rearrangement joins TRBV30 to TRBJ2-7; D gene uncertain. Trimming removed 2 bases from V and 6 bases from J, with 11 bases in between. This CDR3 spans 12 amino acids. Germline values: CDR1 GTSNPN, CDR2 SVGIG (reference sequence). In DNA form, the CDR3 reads TGTGCCTGGAGTATTACAGTTCTCGAGCAGTACTTC. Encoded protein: CAWSITVLEQYF.

The CDR3 DNA is TGTGCCAGCAGCAAAGCGCTTTTTTCTCAGGGGCGACCTTATGGCTACACCTTC. This codes for CASSKALFSQGRPYGYTF. V is TRBV21-1 and J is TRBJ1-2; TRBD1 is taken as the D call from the table, unchecked against the DNA. TRBV21-1 counts as a pseudogene. CDR3 size: 18 residues.

The CDR3 DNA reads TGTGCCAGCACTGCTACCAGGGGAGAGACCCAGTACTTC. Translating gives CASTATRGETQYF. The chain has TRBV12-3 or TRBV12-4 and TRBJ2-7; possibly TRBD1 for D (6 bases). The last part of the DNA fits TRBJ2-5 better; the J call may be wrong. The CDR3 runs to 13 residues.

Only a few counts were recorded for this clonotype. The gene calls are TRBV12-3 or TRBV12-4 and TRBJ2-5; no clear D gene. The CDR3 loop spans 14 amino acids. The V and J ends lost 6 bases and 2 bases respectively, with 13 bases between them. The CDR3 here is CASSTPTFQETQYF. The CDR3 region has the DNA TGTGCCAGCAGCACCCCGACATTTCAAGAGACCCAGTACTTC.

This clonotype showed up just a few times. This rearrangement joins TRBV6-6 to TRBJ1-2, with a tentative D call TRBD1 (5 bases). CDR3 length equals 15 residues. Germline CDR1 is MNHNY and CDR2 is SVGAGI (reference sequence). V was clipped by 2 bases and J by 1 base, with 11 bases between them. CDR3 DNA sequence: TGTGCCAGCAGTTACGGGGGGGGAAGTAACTATGGCTACACCTTC. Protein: CASSYGGGSNYGYTF.

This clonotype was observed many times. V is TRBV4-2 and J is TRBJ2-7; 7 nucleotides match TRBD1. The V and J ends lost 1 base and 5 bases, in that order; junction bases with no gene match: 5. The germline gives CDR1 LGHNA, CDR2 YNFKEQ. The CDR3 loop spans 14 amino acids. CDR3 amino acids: CASSQVEGAHEQYF. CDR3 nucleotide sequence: TGTGCCAGCAGCCAAGTCGAGGGGGCCCACGAGCAGTACTTC.

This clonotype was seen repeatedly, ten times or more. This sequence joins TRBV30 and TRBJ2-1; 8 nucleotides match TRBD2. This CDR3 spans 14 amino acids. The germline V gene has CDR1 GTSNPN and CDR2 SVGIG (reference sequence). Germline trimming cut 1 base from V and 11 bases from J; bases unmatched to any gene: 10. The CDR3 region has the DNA TGTGCCTGGAGTGAGGAGCGGGGGTCCTCACAGCAGTTCTTC. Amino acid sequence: CAWSEERGSSQQFF.

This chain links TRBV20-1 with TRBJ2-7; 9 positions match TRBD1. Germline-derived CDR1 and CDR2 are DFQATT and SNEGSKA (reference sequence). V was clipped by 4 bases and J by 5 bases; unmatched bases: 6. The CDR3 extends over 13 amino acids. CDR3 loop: CSANRDREDEQYF. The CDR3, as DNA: TGCAGTGCTAACCGGGACAGGGAAGACGAGCAGTACTTC.

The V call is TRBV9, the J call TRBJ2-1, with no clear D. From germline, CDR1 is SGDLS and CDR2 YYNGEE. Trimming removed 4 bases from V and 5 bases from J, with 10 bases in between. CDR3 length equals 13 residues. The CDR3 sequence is CASSSFQDNEQFF. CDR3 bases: TGTGCCAGCAGCTCCTTCCAGGACAATGAGCAGTTCTTC. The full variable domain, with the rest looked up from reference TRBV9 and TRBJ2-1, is DSGVTQTPKHLITATGQRVTLRCSPRSGDLSVYWYQQSLDQGLQFLIQYYNGEERAKGNILERFSAQQFPDLHSELNLSSLELGDSALYFCASSSFQDNEQFFGPGTRLTVL.